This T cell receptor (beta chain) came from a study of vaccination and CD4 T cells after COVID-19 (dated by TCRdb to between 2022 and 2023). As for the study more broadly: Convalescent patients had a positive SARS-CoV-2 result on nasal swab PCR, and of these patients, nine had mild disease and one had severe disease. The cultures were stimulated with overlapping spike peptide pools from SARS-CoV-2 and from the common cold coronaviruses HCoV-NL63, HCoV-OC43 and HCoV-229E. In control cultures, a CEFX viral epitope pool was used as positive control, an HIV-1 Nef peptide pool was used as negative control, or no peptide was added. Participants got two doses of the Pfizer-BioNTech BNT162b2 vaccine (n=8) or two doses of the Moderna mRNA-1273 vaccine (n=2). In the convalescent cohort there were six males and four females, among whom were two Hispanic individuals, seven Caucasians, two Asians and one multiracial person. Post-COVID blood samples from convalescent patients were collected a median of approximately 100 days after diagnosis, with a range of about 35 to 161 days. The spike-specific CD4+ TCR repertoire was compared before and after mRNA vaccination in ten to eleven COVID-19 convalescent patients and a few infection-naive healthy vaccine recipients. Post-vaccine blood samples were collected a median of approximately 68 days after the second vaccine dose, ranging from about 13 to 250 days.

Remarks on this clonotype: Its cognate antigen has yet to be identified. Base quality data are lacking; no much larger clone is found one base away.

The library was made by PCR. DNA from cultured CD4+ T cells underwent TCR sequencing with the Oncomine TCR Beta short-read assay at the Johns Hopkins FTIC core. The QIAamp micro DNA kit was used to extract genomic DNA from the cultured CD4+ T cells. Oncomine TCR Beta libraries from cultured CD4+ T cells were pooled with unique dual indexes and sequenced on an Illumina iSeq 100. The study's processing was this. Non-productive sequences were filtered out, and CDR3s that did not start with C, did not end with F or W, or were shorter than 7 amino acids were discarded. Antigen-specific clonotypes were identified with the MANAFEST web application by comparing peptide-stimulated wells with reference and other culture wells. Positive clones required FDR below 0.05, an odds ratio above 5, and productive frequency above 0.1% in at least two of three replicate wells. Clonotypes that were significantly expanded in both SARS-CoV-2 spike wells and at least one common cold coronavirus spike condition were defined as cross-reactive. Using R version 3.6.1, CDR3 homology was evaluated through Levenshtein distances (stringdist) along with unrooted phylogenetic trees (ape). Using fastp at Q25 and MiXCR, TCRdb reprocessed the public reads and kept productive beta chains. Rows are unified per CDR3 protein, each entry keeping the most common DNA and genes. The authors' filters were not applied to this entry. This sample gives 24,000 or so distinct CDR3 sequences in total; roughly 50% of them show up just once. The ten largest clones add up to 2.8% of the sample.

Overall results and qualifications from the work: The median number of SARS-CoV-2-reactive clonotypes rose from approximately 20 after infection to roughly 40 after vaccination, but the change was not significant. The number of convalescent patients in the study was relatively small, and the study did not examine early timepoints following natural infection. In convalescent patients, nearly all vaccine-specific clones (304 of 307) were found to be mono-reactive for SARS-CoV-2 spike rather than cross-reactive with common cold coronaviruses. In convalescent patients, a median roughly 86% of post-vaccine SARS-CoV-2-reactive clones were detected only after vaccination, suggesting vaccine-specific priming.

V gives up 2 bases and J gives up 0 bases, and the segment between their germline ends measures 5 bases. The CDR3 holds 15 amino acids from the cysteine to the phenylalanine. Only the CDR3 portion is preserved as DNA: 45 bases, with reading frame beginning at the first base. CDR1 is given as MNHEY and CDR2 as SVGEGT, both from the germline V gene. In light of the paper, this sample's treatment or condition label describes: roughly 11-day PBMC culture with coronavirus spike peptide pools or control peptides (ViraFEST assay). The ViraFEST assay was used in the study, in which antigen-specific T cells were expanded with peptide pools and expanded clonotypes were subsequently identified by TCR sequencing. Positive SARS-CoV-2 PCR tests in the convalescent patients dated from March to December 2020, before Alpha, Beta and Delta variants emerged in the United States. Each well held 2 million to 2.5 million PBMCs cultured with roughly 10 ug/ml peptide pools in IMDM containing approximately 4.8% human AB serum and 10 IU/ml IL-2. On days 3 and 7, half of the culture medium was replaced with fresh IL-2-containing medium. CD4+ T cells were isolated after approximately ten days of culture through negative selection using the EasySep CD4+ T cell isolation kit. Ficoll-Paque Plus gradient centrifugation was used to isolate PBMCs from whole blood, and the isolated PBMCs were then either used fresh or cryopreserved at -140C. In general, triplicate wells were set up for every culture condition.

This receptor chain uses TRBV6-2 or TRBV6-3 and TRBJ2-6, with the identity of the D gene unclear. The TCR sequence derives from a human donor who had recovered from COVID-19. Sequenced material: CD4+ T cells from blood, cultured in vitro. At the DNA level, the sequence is TGTGCCAGCAGTTACGCCTACTCTGGGGCCAACGTCCTGACTTTC. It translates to CASSYAYSGANVLTF.